What follows are 16 T cell receptor beta chains derived from one specimen sequenced in a study of ipilimumab plus nivolumab after autologous stem cell transplantation (dated by TCRdb to about 2021). Library construction relied on the immunoSEQ multiplex PCR assay. This immuneACCESS table, as held by TCRdb, lists in-frame sequences with V and J called but not all clones. Of the missing ones, under half trace to an unresolved V gene in checked studies; the others have no known cause. Across this sample there are 15,000 to 20,000 clones, with approximately 78% seen only once. The top ten constitute 15% to 20% of the sample. The specimen comprised PBMCs, sampled in a trial of ipilimumab plus nivolumab as post-transplant consolidation. The receptors here all came from a male donor with diffuse large B-cell lymphoma.

This clone rates as medium-sized. V usage is TRBV11-3 and J usage is TRBJ2-4, with 16 bases aligning to TRBD2. After removal of 3 bases from V and 5 bases from J, the junction contained 7 bases not matched to a gene. This CDR3 is built from 18 residues. Per the germline V gene, CDR1 is SGHNT and CDR2 is YENEEA. The CDR3 nucleotides are TGTGCCAGCAGCTTCGTCTCCGGGACTAGCGGGAGGGAAAACATTCAGTACTTC. Translating gives CASSFVSGTSGRENIQYF.

V usage is TRBV29-1 and J usage is TRBJ2-7; D is uncertain. CDR3 size: 13 residues. V was shortened by 4 bases and J by 0 bases, with 10 bases between the two germline ends. Germline V gene sequence: CDR1 SQVTM, CDR2 ANQGSEA. CDR3 sequence: CSVASSNSYEQYF. Written as DNA, the CDR3 is TGCAGCGTTGCGTCCTCCAACTCCTACGAGCAGTACTTC.

This clone was recorded a few times. This chain connects TRBV7-9 to TRBJ2-1; D ambiguous. Looked up from germline, CDR1 is SEHNR and CDR2 is FQNEAQ (reference sequence). The CDR3 spans 13 residues. With 1 base removed from V and 8 bases from J, the gap between germline ends came to 9 bases. The CDR3: CASSLVPVDEQFF. The CDR3 DNA reads TGTGCCAGCAGCTTAGTACCAGTGGATGAGCAGTTCTTC. Using reference TRBV7-9 and TRBJ2-1 for the parts outside the CDR3, the full variable domain is DTGVSQNPRHKITKRGQNVTFRCDPISEHNRLYWYRQTLGQGPEFLTYFQNEAQLEKSRLLSDRFSAERPKGSFSTLEIQRTEQGDSAMYLCASSLVPVDEQFFGPGTRLTVL.

The chain combines TRBV18 with TRBJ2-7; D call uncertain. The CDR3 sequence is 13 residues long. The V and J ends lost 3 bases and 3 bases respectively, with 9 bases between them. Germline CDR1 is KGHSH and CDR2 is LQKENI. CDR3 coding DNA: TGTGCCAGCTCACCCTCTCAGAGCTACGAGCAGTACTTC. Translation: CASSPSQSYEQYF.

This clone was seen only a few times. The chain links TRBV9 to TRBJ1-1; no clear D. The germline V gene has CDR1 SGDLS and CDR2 YYNGEE. V was trimmed by 0 bases and J by 6 bases, leaving 9 bases between them. The CDR3 covers 13 residues. The CDR3 region is CASSVDQAAEAFF. As DNA, the CDR3 is TGTGCCAGCAGCGTAGATCAGGCTGCTGAAGCTTTCTTT.

The J gene is TRBJ2-1, the V gene TRBV11-3; D not resolved. V dropped 5 bases and J dropped 0 bases, with 8 bases sitting between them. Germline V gene lookup returns CDR1 SGHNT and CDR2 YENEEA. This CDR3 has 14 amino acids. The CDR3 region has the DNA TGTGCCAGCAGCGGGAAGAGCTCCTACAATGAGCAGTTCTTC. Protein: CASSGKSSYNEQFF.

A single count supports this clone. The chain is built from TRBV6-5 and TRBJ2-7, with TRBD1 identical over 9 bases. J gave up 4 bases and V 2 bases, and 6 bases lay outside the gene matches. This CDR3 has 15 residues. Germline lookup yields CDR1 MNHEY and CDR2 SVGAGI. CDR3 DNA sequence: TGTGCCAGCAGTTACGCGGGACAGGGTCCGTACGAGCAGTACTTC. It encodes CASSYAGQGPYEQYF.

This clone was seen just once. The chain couples TRBV7-2 to TRBJ2-1; TRBD2 matches at 9 bases. Germline lookup yields CDR1 SGHTA and CDR2 FQGNSA. The trim removed 1 base at V and 3 bases at J, leaving 4 bases unmatched. CDR3 size: 16 residues. The CDR3 reads CASSLEGSGGYNEQFF. CDR3 bases: TGTGCCAGCAGCTTAGAAGGTAGCGGGGGCTACAATGAGCAGTTCTTC.

The chain employs TRBV5-1 and TRBJ2-3, with D unresolved. CDR3 length: 13 amino acids. The germline gives CDR1 SGHRS, CDR2 YFSETQ. Trimming removed 5 bases from V and 0 bases from J, with 7 bases in between. CDR3 nucleotide sequence: TGCGCCAGCAGTTTAGGGAGCACAGATACGCAGTATTTT. It encodes CASSLGSTDTQYF.

This clone showed up just once. The CDR3 DNA reads TGTGCCAGCAGCGTAACCGGACTAGCGGCTCTTCAAGGTGGTGAGCAGTTCTTC. It is translated as CASSVTGLAALQGGEQFF. The chain has TRBV11-1 and TRBJ2-1, with 10 bases that match TRBD2. CDR1 SGHAT and CDR2 FQDESV come from the germline V gene (reference sequence). The CDR3 has 18 amino acids. The junction had 19 bases not matched to a gene; V was cut back by 5 bases and J by 9 bases.

The chain recombines TRBV5-4 with TRBJ1-1; TRBD1 agrees at 10 bases. Trimming at V came to 3 bases and at J to 4 bases, leaving 15 bases not matched to a gene. CDR3 length equals 18 residues. The germline V gene has CDR1 SGHNT and CDR2 YYREEE (reference sequence). The CDR3 protein is CASSSGTGARRGGTEAFF. The CDR3, as DNA: TGTGCCAGCAGCTCCGGGACAGGGGCTCGGAGAGGGGGCACTGAAGCTTTCTTT.

The chain carries TRBV4-1 and TRBJ2-2; no clear D. The CDR3 covers 17 residues. V lost 0 bases and J 3 bases, leaving 14 bases between the germline ends. Looked up from germline, CDR1 is MGHRA and CDR2 is YSYEKL. CDR3 bases: TGCGCCAGCAGCCAAGATTTTTTAGCCCAATACACCGGGGAGCTGTTTTTT. This sequence encodes CASSQDFLAQYTGELFF.

The V and J genes are TRBV2 and TRBJ1-3; D gene uncertain. The V end was cut by 3 bases, the J end by 4 bases, with 13 bases between. Germline lookup yields CDR1 SNHLY and CDR2 FYNNEI. The CDR3 sequence is 15 residues long. The CDR3 loop is CASSDSGVNGNTIYF. CDR3 nucleotides: TGTGCCAGCAGTGACAGTGGGGTAAACGGAAACACCATATATTTT.

The genes are TRBV5-4 and TRBJ2-7; D possibly corresponds to TRBD2 (5 bases). Looked up from germline, CDR1 is SGHNT and CDR2 is YYREEE (reference sequence). V lost 2 bases and J 0 bases, leaving 9 bases between the germline ends. The CDR3 is made up of 14 amino acids. CDR3 in amino acids: CASSLGLPSYEQYF. CDR3 bases: TGTGCCAGCAGCTTAGGACTTCCCTCCTACGAGCAGTACTTC.

The chain couples TRBV5-1 to TRBJ2-2, with D unresolved. The CDR3 length is 16 residues. V was trimmed by 0 bases and J by 1 base, leaving 10 bases between them. Looked up from germline, CDR1 is SGHRS and CDR2 is YFSETQ. The CDR3 DNA sequence: TGCGCCAGCAGCTTGGATTTCGAGAGGAACACCGGGGAGCTGTTTTTT. This codes for CASSLDFERNTGELFF.

Sample share makes this clone medium-sized. V gene TRBV10-1 combines with J gene TRBJ2-6; D not certain. Trimming took 0 bases from V and 0 from J, leaving 6 bases between them. Germline CDR1 reads WNHNN; CDR2 reads SYGVQD (reference sequence). The CDR3 contains 16 residues. The chain's CDR3 is CASSESLGSGANVLTF. In DNA form, the CDR3 reads TGCGCCAGCAGTGAGTCGTTGGGCTCTGGGGCCAACGTCCTGACTTTC.